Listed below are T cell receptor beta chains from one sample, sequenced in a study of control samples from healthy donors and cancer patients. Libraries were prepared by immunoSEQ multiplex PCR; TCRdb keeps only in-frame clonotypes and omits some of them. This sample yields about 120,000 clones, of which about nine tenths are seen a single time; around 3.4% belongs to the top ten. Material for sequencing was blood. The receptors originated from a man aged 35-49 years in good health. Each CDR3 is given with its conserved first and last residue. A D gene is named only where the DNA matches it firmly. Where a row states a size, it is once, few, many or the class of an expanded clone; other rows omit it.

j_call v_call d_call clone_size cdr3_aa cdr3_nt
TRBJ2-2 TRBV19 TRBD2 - CASRPQASGGLRGTGELFF TGTGCCAGCCGCCCACAAGCTAGCGGGGGCCTCCGGGGCACCGGGGAGCTGTTTTTT
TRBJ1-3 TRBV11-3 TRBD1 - CASSSLAGGDPGNTIYF TGTGCCAGCAGCTCCCTGGCAGGGGGCGATCCTGGAAACACCATATATTTT
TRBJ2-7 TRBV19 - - CASSIERKYEQYF TGTGCCAGTAGTATAGAGCGAAAATACGAGCAGTACTTC
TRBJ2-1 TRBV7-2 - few CASSSREGTREGGEQFF TGTGCCAGCAGCTCCCGCGAAGGGACTCGTGAGGGTGGTGAGCAGTTCTTC
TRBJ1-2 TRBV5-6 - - CASSIPKGRNYGYTF TGTGCCAGCAGCATCCCAAAAGGACGGAACTATGGCTACACCTTC
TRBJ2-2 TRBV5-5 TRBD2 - CASSLSVTSEGELFF TGTGCCAGCAGCTTGTCAGTGACTAGCGAAGGGGAGCTGTTTTTT
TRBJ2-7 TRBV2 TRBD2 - CASTLAGDEQYF TGTGCCAGCACCCTAGCGGGGGACGAGCAGTACTTC
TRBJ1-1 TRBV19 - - CASTGDPGRAFF TGTGCCAGTACTGGGGACCCCGGACGAGCTTTCTTT
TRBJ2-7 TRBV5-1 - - CASSRRQKSSYEQYF TGCGCCAGCAGCCGGCGCCAGAAAAGCTCCTACGAGCAGTACTTC
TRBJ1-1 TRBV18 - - CASSPHAVNTEAFF TGTGCCAGCTCACCACATGCGGTGAACACTGAAGCTTTCTTT
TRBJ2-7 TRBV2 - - CASSMGGDLYYEQYF TGTGCCAGCTCAATGGGTGGGGACTTATACTACGAGCAGTACTTC
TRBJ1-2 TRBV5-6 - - CASSLISVGYTF TGTGCCAGCAGCTTGATTTCAGTTGGCTACACCTTC
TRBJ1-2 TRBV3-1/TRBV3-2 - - CASSPLTGHYGYTF TGTGCCAGCAGCCCCCTAACTGGCCACTATGGCTACACCTTC
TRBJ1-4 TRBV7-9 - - CASSLAPGSEKLFF TGTGCCAGCAGCTTAGCCCCGGGCTCCGAAAAACTGTTTTTT
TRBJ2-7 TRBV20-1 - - CSARDLGPQYF TGCAGTGCTAGAGATCTAGGGCCACAGTACTTC
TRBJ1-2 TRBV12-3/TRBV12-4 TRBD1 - CASSKDRASGYTF TGTGCCAGCAGTAAAGACAGGGCCTCTGGCTACACCTTC
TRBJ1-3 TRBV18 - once CASSPRGSGNTIYF TGTGCCAGCTCACCACGGGGTTCTGGAAACACCATATATTTT
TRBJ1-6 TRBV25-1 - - CASKGGNSPLHF TGTGCCAGCAAAGGGGGTAATTCACCCCTCCACTTT
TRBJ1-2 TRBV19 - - CASSKRDYGYTF TGTGCCAGTAGTAAGCGGGACTATGGCTACACCTTC
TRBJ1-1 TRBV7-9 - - CASSPIIITRFLLNTEAFF TGTGCCAGCAGCCCGATTATAATTACCAGATTCCTTCTGAACACTGAAGCTTTCTTT
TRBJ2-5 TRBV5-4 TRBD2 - CASSGLLAGGGETQYF TGTGCCAGCAGCGGGCTCCTAGCGGGGGGCGGTGAGACCCAGTACTTC
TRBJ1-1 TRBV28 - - CASSRGAEAFF TGTGCCAGCAGTAGGGGCGCTGAAGCTTTCTTT
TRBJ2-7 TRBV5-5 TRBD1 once CASSWGTGNYEQYF TGTGCCAGCAGCTGGGGGACAGGGAACTACGAGCAGTACTTC
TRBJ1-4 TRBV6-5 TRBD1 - CASRTTDRGNEKLFF TGTGCCAGCCGCACGACCGACAGGGGAAATGAAAAACTGTTTTTT
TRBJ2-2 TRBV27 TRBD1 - CASSWERGLPGELFF TGTGCCAGCAGTTGGGAGAGGGGGCTCCCCGGGGAGCTGTTTTTT
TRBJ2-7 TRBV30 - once CAWSEVTERQYF TGTGCCTGGAGTGAGGTGACAGAAAGGCAGTACTTC
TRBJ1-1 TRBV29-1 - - CSVAGPLNTEAFF TGCAGCGTCGCGGGACCCTTGAACACTGAAGCTTTCTTT
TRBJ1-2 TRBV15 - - CATSRDWGEAGYTF TGTGCCACCAGCAGAGATTGGGGGGAAGCGGGCTACACCTTC
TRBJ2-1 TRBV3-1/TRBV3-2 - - CASSLGTLYANEQFF TGTGCCAGCAGCCTGGGCACCCTTTATGCCAATGAGCAGTTCTTC
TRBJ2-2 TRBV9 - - CASSVGGAGELFF TGTGCCAGCAGCGTGGGGGGCGCCGGGGAGCTGTTTTTT
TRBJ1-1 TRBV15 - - CATSRSPTGTLNTEAFF TGTGCCACCAGCAGGAGCCCGACCGGGACATTGAACACTGAAGCTTTCTTT
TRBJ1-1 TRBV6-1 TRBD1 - CASRYRQGLTEAFF TGTGCCAGCAGGTACAGACAGGGGCTCACTGAAGCTTTCTTT
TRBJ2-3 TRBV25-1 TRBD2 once CASSGPGTKIGTDTQYF TGTGCCAGCAGTGGCCCCGGGACTAAGATTGGCACAGATACGCAGTATTTT
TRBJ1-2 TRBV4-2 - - CASSQEVRTDGNYGYTF TGTGCCAGCAGCCAAGAGGTGAGGACAGACGGTAACTATGGCTACACCTTC
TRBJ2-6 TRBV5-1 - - CASSTEGSGANVLTF TGCGCCAGCAGCACGGAGGGCTCTGGGGCCAACGTCCTGACTTTC
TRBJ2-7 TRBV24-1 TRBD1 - CATSDSDRGLGKQYF TGTGCCACCAGTGACTCGGACAGGGGGCTTGGAAAGCAGTACTTC
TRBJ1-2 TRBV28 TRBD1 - CASSTGGRNNYGYTF TGTGCCAGCTCCACAGGGGGCAGAAATAACTATGGCTACACCTTC
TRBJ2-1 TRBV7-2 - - CASSLTVYNEQFF TGTGCCAGCAGCTTGACAGTTTACAATGAGCAGTTCTTC
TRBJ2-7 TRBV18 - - CASSPRRGDYEQYF TGTGCCAGCTCACCACGGAGGGGGGATTACGAGCAGTACTTC
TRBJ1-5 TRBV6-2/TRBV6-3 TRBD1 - CASSSLQGASSQPQHF TGTGCCAGCAGTTCCCTACAGGGGGCAAGTAGTCAGCCCCAGCATTTT
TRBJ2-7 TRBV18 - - CASSPTISYEQYF TGTGCCAGCTCACCGACAATCTCCTACGAGCAGTACTTC
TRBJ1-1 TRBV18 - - CASSPSRRGTEAFF TGTGCCAGCTCACCAAGTCGAAGGGGCACTGAAGCTTTCTTT
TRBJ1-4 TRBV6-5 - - CASRAHGSNEKLFF TGTGCCAGCAGGGCACACGGAAGTAATGAAAAACTGTTTTTT
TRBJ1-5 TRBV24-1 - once CATSDPRGNQPQHF TGTGCCACCAGTGACCCCAGGGGAAATCAGCCCCAGCATTTT
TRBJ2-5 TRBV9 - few CASSPGGARETQYF TGTGCCAGCAGCCCAGGGGGGGCGCGAGAGACCCAGTACTTC
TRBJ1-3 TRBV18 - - CASSPQTGNTIYF TGTGCCAGCTCACCCCAGACTGGAAACACCATATATTTT
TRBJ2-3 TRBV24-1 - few CATSDPGRGSDTQYF TGTGCCACCAGTGACCCCGGTAGGGGTTCAGATACGCAGTATTTT
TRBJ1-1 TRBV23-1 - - CASFRGLKNTEAFF TGCGCCAGCTTTAGGGGGTTGAAGAACACTGAAGCTTTCTTT
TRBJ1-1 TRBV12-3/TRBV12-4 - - CASIETVNTETFF TGTGCCAGTATTGAGACAGTAAACACTGAAACTTTCTTT